Listed here are 2 T cell receptor beta chains from one sample, sequenced in a study of CD8 T cells in ankylosing spondylitis. Study-level results: The study identified a TCR beta motif of fewer than 10 highly homologous variants that appeared characteristic of ankylosing spondylitis blood.

Antigens of these TCRs are unknown. TCRdb re-called the 5' RACE reads through MiXCR, storing one row per CDR3 protein. The table shows 470,000 or so distinct CDR3 sequences, with more than 25% occurring only once. The sequenced sample consisted of blood, either unsorted or a sorted T cell fraction (not recorded which). These receptors all come from a male donor with ankylosing spondylitis.

This chain links TRBV27 with TRBJ2-7; D is unresolved. The germline V gene has CDR1 MNHEY and CDR2 SMNVEV (reference sequence). Trimming left V 2 bases short and J 4 bases short, with 15 bases between. This CDR3 spans 15 amino acids. The CDR3 DNA follows: TGTGCCAGCAGTTTAGTTCGTGGCTACAGATACGAGCAGTACTTC. This codes for CASSLVRGYRYEQYF.

V usage is TRBV12-3 or TRBV12-4 and J usage is TRBJ1-3; D may be TRBD1 (5 bases). V was trimmed by 11 bases and J by 0 bases, leaving 14 bases between them. CDR3 size: 14 residues. CDR3 protein: CAHSQGGSGNTIYF. CDR3 DNA: TGTGCCCACAGCCAGGGTGGCTCTGGAAACACCATATATTTT.